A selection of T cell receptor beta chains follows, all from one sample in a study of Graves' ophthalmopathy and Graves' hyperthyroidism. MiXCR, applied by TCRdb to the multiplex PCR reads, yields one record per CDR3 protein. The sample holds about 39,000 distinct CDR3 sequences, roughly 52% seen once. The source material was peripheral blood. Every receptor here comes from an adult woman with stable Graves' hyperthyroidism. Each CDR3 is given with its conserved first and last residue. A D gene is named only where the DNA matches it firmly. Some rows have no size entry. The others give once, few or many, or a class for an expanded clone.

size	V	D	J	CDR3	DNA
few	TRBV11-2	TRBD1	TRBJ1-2	CASSSQGARGYTF	TGTGCCAGCAGCTCTCAGGGGGCTCGGGGCTACACCTTC
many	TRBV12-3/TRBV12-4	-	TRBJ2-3	CASSRGGRKTDTQYF	TGTGCCAGCAGTAGGGGTGGCAGAAAGACAGATACGCAGTATTTT
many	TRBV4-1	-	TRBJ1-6	CASSPFYGENSPLHF	TGCGCCAGCAGCCCCTTTTATGGGGAAAATTCACCCCTCCACTTT
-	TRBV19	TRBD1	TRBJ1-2	CASSMTGGAAGYTF	TGTGCCAGTAGTATGACAGGGGGCGCGGCAGGCTACACCTTC
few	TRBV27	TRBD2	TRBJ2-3	CASTPSGASTDTQYF	TGTGCCAGCACTCCTAGCGGAGCAAGCACAGATACGCAGTATTTT
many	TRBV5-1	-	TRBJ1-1	CASRQQPNTEAFF	TGCGCCAGCAGGCAACAGCCGAACACTGAAGCTTTCTTT
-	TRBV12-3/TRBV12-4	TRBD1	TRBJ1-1	CASRDQGAGNTEAFF	TGTGCCAGCAGAGACCAGGGGGCCGGGAACACTGAAGCTTTCTTT
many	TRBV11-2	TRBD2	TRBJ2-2	CASGRTSGVGELFF	TGTGCCAGCGGCCGGACTAGCGGTGTCGGGGAGCTGTTTTTT
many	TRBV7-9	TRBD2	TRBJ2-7	CASSPVGGRANEQYF	TGTGCCAGCAGCCCGGTTGGCGGGAGGGCCAACGAGCAGTACTTC
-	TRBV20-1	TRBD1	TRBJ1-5	CSARDSRDSNQPRHF	TGCAGCGCTAGAGATTCCCGGGACAGCAATCAGCCCCGGCATTTT
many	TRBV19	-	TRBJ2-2	CASSVGTGELFF	TGTGCCAGTAGTGTAGGAACCGGGGAGCTGTTTTTT
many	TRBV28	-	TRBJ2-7	CASSRLLGGAGYEQYF	TGTGCCAGCAGTCGCCTCCTGGGGGGGGCGGGCTACGAGCAGTACTTC
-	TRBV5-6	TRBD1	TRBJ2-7	CASSGSGGSEQYF	TGTGCCAGCAGCGGGTCAGGGGGTTCCGAGCAGTACTTC
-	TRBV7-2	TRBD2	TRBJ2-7	CASSPTAGLAGDEQYF	TGTGCCAGCAGCCCAACCGCGGGACTAGCGGGAGACGAGCAGTACTTC
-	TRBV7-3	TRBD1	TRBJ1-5	CASSFGQGDGNQPQHF	TGTGCCAGCAGCTTCGGACAGGGGGACGGCAATCAGCCCCAGCATTTT
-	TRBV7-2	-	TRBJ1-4	CASSPEAQTTEKLFF	TGTGCCAGCAGCCCCGAGGCTCAAACGACTGAAAAACTGTTTTTT